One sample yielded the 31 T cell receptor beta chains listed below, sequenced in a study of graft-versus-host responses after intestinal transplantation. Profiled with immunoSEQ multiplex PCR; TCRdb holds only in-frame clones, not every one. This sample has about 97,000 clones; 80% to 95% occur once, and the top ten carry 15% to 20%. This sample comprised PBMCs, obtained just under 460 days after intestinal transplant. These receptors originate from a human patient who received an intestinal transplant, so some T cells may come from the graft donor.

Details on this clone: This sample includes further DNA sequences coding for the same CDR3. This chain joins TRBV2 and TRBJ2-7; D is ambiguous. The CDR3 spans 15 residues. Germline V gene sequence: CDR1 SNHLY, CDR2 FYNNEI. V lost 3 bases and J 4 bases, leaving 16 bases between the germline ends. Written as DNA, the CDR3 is TGTGCCAGCAGTGAGGCGCGTCGCCCCCCTTACGAGCAGTACTTC. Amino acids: CASSEARRPPYEQYF. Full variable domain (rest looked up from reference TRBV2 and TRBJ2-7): EPEVTQTPSHQVTQMGQEVILRCVPISNHLYFYWYRQILGQKVEFLVSFYNNEISEKSEIFDDQFSVERPDGSNFTLKIRSTKLEDSAMYFCASSEARRPPYEQYFGPGTRLTVT.

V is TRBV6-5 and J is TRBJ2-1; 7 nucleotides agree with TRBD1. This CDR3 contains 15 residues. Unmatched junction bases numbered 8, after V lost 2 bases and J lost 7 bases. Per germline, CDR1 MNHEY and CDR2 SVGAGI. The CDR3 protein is CASSYNYRGWNEQFF. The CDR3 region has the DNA TGTGCCAGCAGTTACAATTACAGGGGATGGAATGAGCAGTTCTTC.

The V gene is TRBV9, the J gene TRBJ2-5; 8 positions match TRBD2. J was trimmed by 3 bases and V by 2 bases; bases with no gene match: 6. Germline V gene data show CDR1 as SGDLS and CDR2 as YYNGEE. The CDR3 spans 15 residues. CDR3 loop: CASSVGGGLKETQYF. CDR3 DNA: TGTGCCAGCAGCGTTGGCGGGGGGCTTAAAGAGACCCAGTACTTC.

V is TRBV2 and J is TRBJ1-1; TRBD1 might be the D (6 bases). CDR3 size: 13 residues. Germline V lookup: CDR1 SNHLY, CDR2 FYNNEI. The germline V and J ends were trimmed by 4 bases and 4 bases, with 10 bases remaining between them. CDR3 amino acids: CASSVGGATEAFF. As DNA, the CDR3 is TGTGCCAGCAGTGTGGGGGGGGCCACTGAAGCTTTCTTT.

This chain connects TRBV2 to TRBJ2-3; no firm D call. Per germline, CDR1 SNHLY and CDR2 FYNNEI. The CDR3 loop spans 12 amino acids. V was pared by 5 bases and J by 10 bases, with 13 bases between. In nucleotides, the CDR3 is TGTGCCAGCAGTCTACCCCCGTACGCGCAGTATTTT. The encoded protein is CASSLPPYAQYF.

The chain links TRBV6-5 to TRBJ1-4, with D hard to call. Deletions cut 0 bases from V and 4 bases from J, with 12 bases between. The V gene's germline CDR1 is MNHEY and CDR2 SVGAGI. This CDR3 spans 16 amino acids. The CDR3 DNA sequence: TGTGCCAGCAGTTACTCGATGTGGCAGTTTAATGAAAAACTGTTTTTT. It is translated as CASSYSMWQFNEKLFF.

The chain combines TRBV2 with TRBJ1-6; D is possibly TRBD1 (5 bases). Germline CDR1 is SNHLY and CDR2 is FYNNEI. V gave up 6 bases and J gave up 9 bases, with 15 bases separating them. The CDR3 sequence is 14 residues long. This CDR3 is CASSGDPRGSPLHF. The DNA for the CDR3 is TGTGCCAGCAGCGGGGACCCGCGCGGTTCACCCCTCCACTTT.

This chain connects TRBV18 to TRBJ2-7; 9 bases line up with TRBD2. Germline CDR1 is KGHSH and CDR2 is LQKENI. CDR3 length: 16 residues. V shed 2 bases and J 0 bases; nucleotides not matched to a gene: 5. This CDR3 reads CASSPDSGGGSYEQYF. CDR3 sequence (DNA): TGTGCCAGCTCACCAGATAGCGGGGGTGGCTCCTACGAGCAGTACTTC.

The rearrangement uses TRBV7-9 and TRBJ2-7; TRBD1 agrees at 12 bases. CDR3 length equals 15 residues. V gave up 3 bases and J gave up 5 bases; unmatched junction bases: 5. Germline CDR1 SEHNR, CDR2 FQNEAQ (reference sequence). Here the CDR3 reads CASSLAGQGANEQYF. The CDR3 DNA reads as TGTGCCAGCAGCTTGGCGGGACAGGGGGCCAACGAGCAGTACTTC.

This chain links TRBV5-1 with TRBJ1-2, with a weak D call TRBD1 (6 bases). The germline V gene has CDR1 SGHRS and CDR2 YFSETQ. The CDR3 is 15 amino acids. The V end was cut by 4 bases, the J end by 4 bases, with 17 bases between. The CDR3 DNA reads TGCGCCAGCAGCGGGACATGGCGGGGAAGCTATGGCTACACCTTC. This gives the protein CASSGTWRGSYGYTF.

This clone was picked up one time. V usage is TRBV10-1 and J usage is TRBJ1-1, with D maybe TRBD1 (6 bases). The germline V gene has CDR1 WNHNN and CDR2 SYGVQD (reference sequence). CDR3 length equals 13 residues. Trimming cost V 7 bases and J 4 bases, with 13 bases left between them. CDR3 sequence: CASNREVGTEAFF. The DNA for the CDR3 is TGCGCCAGCAACAGGGAAGTTGGCACTGAAGCTTTCTTT.

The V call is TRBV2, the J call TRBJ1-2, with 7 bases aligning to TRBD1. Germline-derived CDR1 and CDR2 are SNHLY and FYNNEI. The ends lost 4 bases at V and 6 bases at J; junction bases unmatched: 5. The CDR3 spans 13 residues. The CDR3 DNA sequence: TGTGCCAGCAGTGTGGGGACAGTTAATGGCTACACCTTC. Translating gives CASSVGTVNGYTF.

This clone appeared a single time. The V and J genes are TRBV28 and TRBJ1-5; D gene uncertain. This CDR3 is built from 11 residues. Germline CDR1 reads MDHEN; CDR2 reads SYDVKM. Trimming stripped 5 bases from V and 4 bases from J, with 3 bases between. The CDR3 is CASSLNQPQHF. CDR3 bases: TGTGCCAGCAGTCTAAATCAGCCCCAGCATTTT.

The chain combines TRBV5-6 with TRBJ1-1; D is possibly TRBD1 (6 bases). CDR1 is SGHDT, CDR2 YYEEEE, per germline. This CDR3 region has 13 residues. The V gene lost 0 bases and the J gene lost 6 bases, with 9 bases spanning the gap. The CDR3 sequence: CASSLGAGAEAFF. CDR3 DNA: TGTGCCAGCAGCTTGGGGGCAGGGGCTGAAGCTTTCTTT.

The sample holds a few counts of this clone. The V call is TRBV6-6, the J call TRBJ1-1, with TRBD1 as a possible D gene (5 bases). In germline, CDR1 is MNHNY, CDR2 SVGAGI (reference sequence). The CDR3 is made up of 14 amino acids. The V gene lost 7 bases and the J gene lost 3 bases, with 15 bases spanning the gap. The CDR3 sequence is CASTLPGRDTEAFF. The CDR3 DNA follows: TGTGCCAGCACCCTCCCGGGCAGGGACACTGAAGCTTTCTTT.

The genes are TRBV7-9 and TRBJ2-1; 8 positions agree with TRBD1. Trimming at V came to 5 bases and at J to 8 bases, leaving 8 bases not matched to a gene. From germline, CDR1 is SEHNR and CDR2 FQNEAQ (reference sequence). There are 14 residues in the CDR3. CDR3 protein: CASSPKTGVDEQFF. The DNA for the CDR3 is TGTGCCAGCAGCCCGAAGACAGGGGTGGATGAGCAGTTCTTC.

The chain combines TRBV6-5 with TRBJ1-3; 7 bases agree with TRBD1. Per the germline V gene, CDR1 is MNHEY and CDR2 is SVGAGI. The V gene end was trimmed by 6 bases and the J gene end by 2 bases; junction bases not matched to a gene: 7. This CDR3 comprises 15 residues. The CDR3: CASSLQGMPGNTIYF. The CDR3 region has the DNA TGTGCCAGCAGCCTACAGGGGATGCCTGGAAACACCATATATTTT.

For the CDR3, the DNA is TGTGCCAACATCCAAACCGATCAGATCTCTGGGGCCAACGTCCTGACTTTC. It is translated as CANIQTDQISGANVLTF. This chain links TRBV2 with TRBJ2-6; D uncertain. Looked up from germline, CDR1 is SNHLY and CDR2 is FYNNEI. Trimming left V 10 bases short and J 0 bases short, with 19 bases between. There are 17 residues in the CDR3.

The CDR3 DNA sequence: TGTGCCTGGAGTGTCGGGCAGGCCTACACCTTC. Translated, it gives CAWSVGQAYTF. V is TRBV30 and J is TRBJ1-2; D is unresolved. This CDR3 region has 11 residues. Germline V gene lookup returns CDR1 GTSNPN and CDR2 SVGIG (reference sequence). Trimming shortened V by 0 bases and J by 10 bases, and 9 bases separated the two germline ends.

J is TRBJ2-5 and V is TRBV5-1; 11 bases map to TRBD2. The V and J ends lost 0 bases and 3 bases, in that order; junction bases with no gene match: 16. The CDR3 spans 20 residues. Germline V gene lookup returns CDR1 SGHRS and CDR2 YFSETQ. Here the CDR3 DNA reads TGCGCCAGCAGCTTGGGCGCGTTAAGGCTAGCGGGGGGCCGGAAAGAGACCCAGTACTTC. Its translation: CASSLGALRLAGGRKETQYF.

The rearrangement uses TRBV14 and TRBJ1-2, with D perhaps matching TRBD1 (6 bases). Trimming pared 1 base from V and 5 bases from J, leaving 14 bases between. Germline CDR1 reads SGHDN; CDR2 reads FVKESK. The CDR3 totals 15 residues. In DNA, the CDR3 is TGTGCCAGCAGCCAAGCTGCGACAGGCGAATATGGCTACACCTTC. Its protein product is CASSQAATGEYGYTF.

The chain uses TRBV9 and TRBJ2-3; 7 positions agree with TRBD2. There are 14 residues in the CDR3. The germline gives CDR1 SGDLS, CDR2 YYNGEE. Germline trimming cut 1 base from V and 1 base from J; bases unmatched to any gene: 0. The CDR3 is CASSVTSGTDTQYF. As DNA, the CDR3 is TGTGCCAGCAGCGTAACTAGCGGCACAGATACGCAGTATTTT.

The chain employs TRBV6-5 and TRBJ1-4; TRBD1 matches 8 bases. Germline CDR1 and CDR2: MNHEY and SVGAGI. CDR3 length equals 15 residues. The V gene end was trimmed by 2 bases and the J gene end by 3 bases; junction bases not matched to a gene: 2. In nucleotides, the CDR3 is TGTGCCAGCAGTTACGGGGACAGGTCTAATGAAAAACTGTTTTTT. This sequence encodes CASSYGDRSNEKLFF.

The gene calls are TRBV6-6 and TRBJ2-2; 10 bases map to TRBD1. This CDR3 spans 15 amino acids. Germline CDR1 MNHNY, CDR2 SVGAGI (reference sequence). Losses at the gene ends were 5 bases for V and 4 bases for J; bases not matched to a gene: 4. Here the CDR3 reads CASSRQGAGTGELFF. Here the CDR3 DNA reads TGTGCCAGCAGTCGACAGGGGGCGGGCACCGGGGAGCTGTTTTTT.

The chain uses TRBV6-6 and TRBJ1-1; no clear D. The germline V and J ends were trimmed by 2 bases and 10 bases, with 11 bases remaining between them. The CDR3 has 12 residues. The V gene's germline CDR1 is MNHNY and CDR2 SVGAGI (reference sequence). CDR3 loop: CASSYREGPAFF. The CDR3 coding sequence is TGTGCCAGCAGTTACCGTGAGGGCCCAGCTTTCTTT.

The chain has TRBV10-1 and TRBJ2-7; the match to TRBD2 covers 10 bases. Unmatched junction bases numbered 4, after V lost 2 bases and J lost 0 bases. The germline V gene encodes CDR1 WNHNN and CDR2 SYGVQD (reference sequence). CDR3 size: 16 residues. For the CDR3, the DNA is TGCGCCAGCAGTGAGGGGCTAGCGGGGGTCTCCTACGAGCAGTACTTC. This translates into CASSEGLAGVSYEQYF.

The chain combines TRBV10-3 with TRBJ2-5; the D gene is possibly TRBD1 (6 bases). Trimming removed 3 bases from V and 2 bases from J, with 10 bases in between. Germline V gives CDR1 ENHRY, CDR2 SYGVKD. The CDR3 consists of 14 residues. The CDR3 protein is CAISDYGQQETQYF. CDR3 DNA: TGTGCCATCAGTGACTACGGACAGCAAGAGACCCAGTACTTC.

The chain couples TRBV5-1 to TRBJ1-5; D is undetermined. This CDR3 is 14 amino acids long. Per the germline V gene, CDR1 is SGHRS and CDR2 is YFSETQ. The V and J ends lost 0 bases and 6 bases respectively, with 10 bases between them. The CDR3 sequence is CASSLDPGSQPQHF. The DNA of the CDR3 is TGCGCCAGCAGCTTGGACCCGGGGAGTCAGCCCCAGCATTTT.

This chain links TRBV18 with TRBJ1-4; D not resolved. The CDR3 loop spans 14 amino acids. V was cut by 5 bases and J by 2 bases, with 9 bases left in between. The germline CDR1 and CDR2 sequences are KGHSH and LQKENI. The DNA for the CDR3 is TGTGCCAGCTCATCTACAGTGACTAATGAAAAACTGTTTTTT. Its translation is CASSSTVTNEKLFF.

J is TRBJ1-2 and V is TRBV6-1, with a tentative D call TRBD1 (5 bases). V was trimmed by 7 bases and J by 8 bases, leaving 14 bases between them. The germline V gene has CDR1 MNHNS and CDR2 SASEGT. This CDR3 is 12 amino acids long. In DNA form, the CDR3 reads TGTGCCAGCACCTCCAACCGGGGGGGCTACACCTTC. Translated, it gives CASTSNRGGYTF.

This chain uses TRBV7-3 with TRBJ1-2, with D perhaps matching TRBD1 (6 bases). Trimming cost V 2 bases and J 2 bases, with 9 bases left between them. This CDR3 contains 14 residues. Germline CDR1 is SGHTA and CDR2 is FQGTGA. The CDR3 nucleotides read TGTGCCAGCAGCTTAGGCGGGACAAACTATGGCTACACCTTC. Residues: CASSLGGTNYGYTF.